These 26 T cell receptor beta chains originate from one sample sequenced in a study of a mutant IDH1 vaccine in newly diagnosed glioma. Assay used: immunoSEQ multiplex PCR; TCRdb lists only in-frame clones, some missing. This table has tens of thousands of clones, about 80% appearing once. These receptors' antigens are unknown. Time point denoted: week 23, last vaccination. Every vaccine dose comprised 300 ug of mutant IDH1 20-mer peptide plus topical imiquimod. The sample was PBMCs, taken from a glioma patient whose treatment included an IDH1 peptide vaccine. The receptor source for this set is a man aged 35 to 55 with glioma.

The chain couples TRBV19 to TRBJ1-6; 7 bases agree with TRBD1. J gave up 6 bases and V 6 bases, and 11 bases lay outside the gene matches. The CDR3 spans 16 residues. Germline V gene lookup returns CDR1 LNHDA and CDR2 SQIVND (reference sequence). The CDR3 region is CASSLRTGVGNSPLHF. The DNA of the CDR3 is TGTGCCAGTAGCCTGAGAACAGGGGTGGGTAATTCACCCCTCCACTTT.

The chain carries TRBV6-5 and TRBJ2-7, with D perhaps matching TRBD1 (6 bases). V lost 6 bases and J 0 bases, leaving 15 bases between the germline ends. The germline V gene encodes CDR1 MNHEY and CDR2 SVGAGI. CDR3 size: 15 residues. The CDR3 coding sequence is TGTGCCAGCAGCCCCCAACAGGGAATCTCCTACGAGCAGTACTTC. The encoded protein is CASSPQQGISYEQYF.

This rearrangement joins TRBV19 to TRBJ2-3; D not certain. CDR1 and CDR2 (germline): LNHDA, SQIVND (reference sequence). The CDR3 sequence is 13 residues long. V lost 3 bases to trimming and J lost 3 bases, with 7 bases between them. As DNA, the CDR3 is TGTGCCAGTAGTATCTCCGGGACAGATACGCAGTATTTT. Its translation: CASSISGTDTQYF. Full variable domain (remainder filled in from reference TRBV19 and TRBJ2-3): DGGITQSPKYLFRKEGQNVTLSCEQNLNHDAMYWYRQDPGQGLRLIYYSQIVNDFQKGDIAEGYSVSREKKESFPLTVTSAQKNPTAFYLCASSISGTDTQYFGPGTRLTVL.

The chain uses TRBV6-1 and TRBJ1-5; D gene unclear. The length of the CDR3 is 14 residues. V was cut by 7 bases and J by 9 bases, with 19 bases left in between. CDR1 is MNHNS and CDR2 is SASEGT in the germline V gene. The CDR3 loop reads CASKPTVAEGPQHF. The CDR3, as DNA: TGTGCCAGCAAACCAACAGTGGCTGAGGGGCCCCAGCATTTT.

J is TRBJ1-3 and V is TRBV1. TRBV1 is termed a pseudogene. The length of the CDR3 is 14 residues. As DNA, the CDR3 is TGCACCAGCAGCCAAGAACGGGGGCAAAACACCATATATTTT. Its protein is CTSSQERGQNTIYF.

The chain has TRBV13 and TRBJ2-7; 8 nucleotides agree with TRBD1. The ends lost 1 base at V and 3 bases at J; junction bases unmatched: 2. This CDR3 has 14 amino acids. CDR1 and CDR2 (germline): PRHDT, FYEKMQ (reference sequence). The CDR3 sequence: CASSLADRGYEQYF. The CDR3 DNA reads TGTGCCAGCAGCTTAGCCGACAGGGGCTACGAGCAGTACTTC.

This chain connects TRBV21-1 to TRBJ1-1. TRBV21-1 is deemed a pseudogene. The CDR3 sequence is 15 residues long. The CDR3 nucleotides read TGTGCCAGCAGCCCGAAGGGAGGGGGCCAAGCTGAAGCTTTCTTT. This codes for CASSPKGGGQAEAFF.

V and J are TRBV10-2 and TRBJ2-1; 10 nucleotides match TRBD1. This CDR3 has 21 residues. Per germline, CDR1 WSHSY and CDR2 SAAADI. After removal of 8 bases from V and 5 bases from J, the junction contained 27 bases not matched to a gene. CDR3 in amino acids: CASRFGSQPIPGTGENNEQFF. As DNA, the CDR3 is TGCGCCAGCCGATTTGGGTCACAACCTATACCCGGGACAGGGGAGAACAATGAGCAGTTCTTC.

The rearrangement links TRBV10-2 to TRBJ2-3; D possibly uses TRBD1 or TRBD2 (5 bases each). Trimming removed 5 bases at V and 0 bases at J, with 9 bases between. Germline lookup yields CDR1 WSHSY and CDR2 SAAADI. The CDR3 loop spans 14 amino acids. In nucleotides, the CDR3 is TGCGCCAGCAGTCGGGACCCGAGCACAGATACGCAGTATTTT. Residues: CASSRDPSTDTQYF.

V gene TRBV6-1 combines with J gene TRBJ2-1; 11 bases match TRBD2. There are 16 residues in the CDR3. Per germline, CDR1 MNHNS and CDR2 SASEGT. Trimming cost V 3 bases and J 7 bases; bases outside gene matches: 8. The CDR3: CASSDSGGAGFNEQFF. CDR3 coding DNA: TGTGCCAGCAGTGATAGCGGGGGGGCCGGTTTTAATGAGCAGTTCTTC.

The chain combines TRBV6-5 with TRBJ2-6; D not resolved. This CDR3 spans 15 amino acids. Looked up from germline, CDR1 is MNHEY and CDR2 is SVGAGI. Trimming took 10 bases from V and 1 from J, leaving 14 bases between them. The CDR3 DNA is TGTGCCACCTCAGAAGGGTTATCTGGGGCCAACGTCCTGACTTTC. Its protein is CATSEGLSGANVLTF.

In this sample, this clone turned up once. The chain joins TRBV12-5 to TRBJ2-1; TRBD2 is a possible D gene (6 bases). CDR1 LGHNT and CDR2 FRNRAP come from the germline V gene. Trimming stripped 1 base from V and 9 bases from J, with 16 bases between. CDR3 length equals 15 residues. This CDR3 is CASGLGGLPTFEQFF. For the CDR3, the DNA is TGTGCTAGTGGTTTGGGGGGACTGCCTACATTTGAGCAGTTCTTC.

The J gene is TRBJ2-3, the V gene TRBV12-5, with TRBD2 matching over 8 bases. The V gene's germline CDR1 is LGHNT and CDR2 FRNRAP. The CDR3 runs 15 residues. V dropped 5 bases and J dropped 4; count of bases not matched to a gene: 8. CDR3 protein: CASGPGLVSSDTQYF. The CDR3 DNA reads as TGTGCTAGTGGTCCGGGACTAGTTAGCTCAGATACGCAGTATTTT.

The chain carries TRBV2 and TRBJ1-2; D perhaps matches TRBD1 (6 bases). The CDR3 sequence is 15 residues long. The germline V gene has CDR1 SNHLY and CDR2 FYNNEI. The V end was cut by 6 bases, the J end by 8 bases, with 22 bases between. The CDR3 is CASSLYRSGVEGYTF. The CDR3 DNA reads TGTGCCAGCAGCCTCTATCGGTCAGGGGTTGAGGGCTACACCTTC.

Concerning this clone: The junction departs from the called germline gene at one end, perhaps through a read error. CDR3 protein: CASSLAAGDQPQHF. CDR3 DNA sequence: TGTGCCAGCAGCCTAGCGGCTGGGGATCAGCCCCAGCATTTT. The J gene is TRBJ1-5, the V gene TRBV7-9; D gene unclear. The CDR3 length is 14 residues. Germline CDR1 and CDR2: SEHNR and FQNEAQ (reference sequence).

CDR3 coding DNA: TGTGCCAGCAGGGGGACAGCCGACATAGCCAAAAACATTCAGTACTTC. This sequence encodes CASRGTADIAKNIQYF. This chain connects TRBV2 to TRBJ2-4, with TRBD1 identical over 7 bases. The CDR3 totals 16 residues. Germline trimming cut 6 bases from V and 0 bases from J; bases unmatched to any gene: 8. Germline V gene sequence: CDR1 SNHLY, CDR2 FYNNEI.

This rearrangement joins TRBV27 to TRBJ2-5; D uncertain. The CDR3 runs 13 residues. In germline, CDR1 is MNHEY, CDR2 SMNVEV (reference sequence). The ends were cut back, 2 bases at V and 0 bases at J, with 4 bases in the middle. The CDR3 loop reads CASSLAYQETQYF. CDR3 bases: TGTGCCAGCAGTTTAGCGTACCAAGAGACCCAGTACTTC.

The V call is TRBV5-1, the J call TRBJ2-1; possibly TRBD1 for D (5 bases). CDR3 length equals 12 residues. Trimming took off 5 bases at V and 5 bases at J, with 8 bases between the two ends. Germline V CDR1 and CDR2: SGHRS, YFSETQ. This CDR3 is CASRTDNNEQFF. The CDR3 coding sequence is TGCGCCAGCAGGACAGACAACAATGAGCAGTTCTTC.

There are a few counts of this clone. V is TRBV6-5 and J is TRBJ2-2; possible D gene TRBD1, 6 bases. The CDR3 consists of 14 residues. Germline V CDR1 and CDR2: MNHEY, SVGAGI. The V end was cut by 2 bases, the J end by 5 bases, with 9 bases between. CDR3 DNA sequence: TGTGCCAGCAGTTACGGGGGCAGAACCGGGGAGCTGTTTTTT. This translates into CASSYGGRTGELFF.

J is TRBJ2-5 and V is TRBV6-1; D possibly uses TRBD1 or TRBD2 (5 bases each). CDR1 and CDR2 (germline): MNHNS, SASEGT. The V end lost 1 base, the J end lost 4 bases, and 13 bases lay between the germline ends. The CDR3 spans 15 residues. In nucleotides, the CDR3 is TGTGCCAGCAGTGAAGGGGCAGGGACGGTAGAGACCCAGTACTTC. Protein sequence: CASSEGAGTVETQYF.

The genes are TRBV7-9 and TRBJ1-2; D might be TRBD1 (6 bases). This CDR3 is built from 18 residues. Trimming stripped 5 bases from V and 4 bases from J, with 26 bases between. The germline CDR1 and CDR2 sequences are SEHNR and FQNEAQ (reference sequence). CDR3 in DNA: TGTGCCAGCAGCCGAAATCTAAATCAGGGGAGTCTCTCCTATGGCTACACCTTC. Translating it yields CASSRNLNQGSLSYGYTF.

The rearrangement joins TRBV28 to TRBJ1-4; D gene ambiguous. V lost 4 bases to trimming and J lost 6 bases, with 12 bases between them. Germline CDR1 is MDHEN and CDR2 is SYDVKM. This CDR3 region has 14 residues. CDR3 DNA sequence: TGTGCCAGCAGTTCAACCGGGCGGGATGAAAAACTGTTTTTT. It encodes CASSSTGRDEKLFF.

This clone was seen just once. This chain connects TRBV4-1 to TRBJ2-2; 11 bases align to TRBD2. The CDR3 length is 18 residues. Per the germline V gene, CDR1 is MGHRA and CDR2 is YSYEKL. The ends lost 0 bases at V and 7 bases at J; junction bases unmatched: 10. The CDR3 protein is CASSQDLSGGAVYGELFF. CDR3 coding DNA: TGCGCCAGCAGCCAAGATCTTAGCGGGGGGGCCGTTTACGGGGAGCTGTTTTTT.

V gene TRBV18 combines with J gene TRBJ2-7, with no clear D. The CDR3 covers 14 residues. Germline V gives CDR1 KGHSH, CDR2 LQKENI. Trimming pared 4 bases from V and 0 bases from J, leaving 10 bases between. CDR3 DNA sequence: TGTGCCAGCTCACGCGCAGCAACCTCCTACGAGCAGTACTTC. As protein: CASSRAATSYEQYF. Full variable domain (remainder filled in from reference TRBV18 and TRBJ2-7): NAGVMQNPRHLVRRRGQEARLRCSPMKGHSHVYWYRQLPEEGLKFMVYLQKENIIDESGMPKERFSAEFPKEGPSILRIQQVVRGDSAAYFCASSRAATSYEQYFGPGTRLTVT.

In this sample, this clone turned up once. This sequence joins TRBV5-3 and TRBJ1-1, with no clear D. TRBV5-3 is an ORF for which the function is uncertain. The ends were cut back, 8 bases at V and 3 bases at J, with 11 bases in the middle. The CDR3 runs 12 residues. The CDR3 region has the DNA TGTGCCAGCCCGCTTGGGTACACTGAAGCTTTCTTT. Translation gives CASPLGYTEAFF.

The V and J genes are TRBV7-2 and TRBJ2-5; 10 nucleotides line up with TRBD2. This CDR3 is built from 15 residues. The germline V gene has CDR1 SGHTA and CDR2 FQGNSA. V lost 1 base, J lost 5 bases, and 4 bases stayed unmatched. In nucleotides, the CDR3 is TGTGCCAGCAGCTTAGAGGGGACTAGCGAGGAGACCCAGTACTTC. Its protein is CASSLEGTSEETQYF. Complete variable domain (other parts from reference TRBV7-2 and TRBJ2-5): GAGVSQSPSNKVTEKGKDVELRCDPISGHTALYWYRQSLGQGLEFLIYFQGNSAPDKSGLPSDRFSAERTGGSVSTLTIQRTQQEDSAVYLCASSLEGTSEETQYFGPGTRLLVL.